This paragraph covers one TCR beta chain sequence. No cognate antigen has been identified for it. Per-base quality was not reported, and no clone a single base away is much larger than it. This entry is derived from a study of blood T cell repertoires in COVID-19 (dated by TCRdb to 2019 to 2021). With regard to the full study: Samples from collaborators originated in the United States, Italy and Spain and spanned both the acute and convalescent phases of COVID-19. Samples came from the ongoing ImmuneRACE study (first 160 participants) plus 1,254 subjects from 6 global collaborators. The repertoires were made available in a free public database intended to serve as a resource for research on the immune response to SARS-CoV-2. Subjects who had been exposed to COVID-19, were actively infected with it, or had recovered from it provided the deeply sampled blood TCRbeta repertoires that made up the dataset. A de-identified subject ID, COVID-19 status, age in years and sex were almost always included in the sample metadata. The material from the prospective study consisted of cDNA or gDNA derived from T cells, B-cell-depleted T cells, or PBMCs. Where available, HLA class I and class II types were taken from metadata supplied by the sample provider and were not determined by assay-based typing. The full study reports these points: Clinical and demographic metadata were provided uncurated, with the amount varying by source and participant.

The collaborating institutions used their own protocols to collect whole blood in K2EDTA tubes. For TCRbeta analysis, collaborator samples were shipped as frozen whole blood, as isolated PBMCs, or as DNA extracted from either sample type. TCRbeta CDR3 regions were amplified from genomic DNA by means of the immunoSEQ Assay, a bias-controlled multiplex PCR. From the authors' description of their analysis: The number of nucleated cells in each sample was estimated by amplification of reference gene primers within the assay. To quantify the absolute abundance of each unique TCRbeta CDR3 rearrangement, sequence reads were collapsed and filtered. For each sample, productive Simpson clonality was calculated as the square root of Simpson's diversity index over productive rearrangements. TCRdb mirrors the immuneACCESS table, restricted to in-frame sequences. Some clones are absent from its copies; in checked studies, under half trace to an unresolved V gene, and the reason for the others is unknown. From that table come the V and J calls and clone size; the DNA was used to work out D and trimming. The sample table lists some 170,000 clones, 82% of them with a count of one. The ten largest clones capture roughly 9% of the sample.

V and J are trimmed by 2 bases and 3 bases, and the gene matches miss 6 bases of the junction. The CDR3 runs 16 residues from the cysteine to the phenylalanine. Only the CDR3 DNA stays, 48 bases, in frame from base 1. CDR1 and CDR2 are drawn from the germline V gene: SGHAT, FQNNGV. The sequencing sample was made of peripheral blood. Recombination linked TRBV11-2 to TRBJ2-5; TRBD1 aligns with 10 central bases. The TCR comes from a woman aged 65 to 85 with acute or convalescent COVID-19. Read as DNA, the sequence is TGTGCCAGCAGCTTATTACCGGGACAGGGGAAAGAGACCCAGTACTTC. This sequence encodes CASSLLPGQGKETQYF.